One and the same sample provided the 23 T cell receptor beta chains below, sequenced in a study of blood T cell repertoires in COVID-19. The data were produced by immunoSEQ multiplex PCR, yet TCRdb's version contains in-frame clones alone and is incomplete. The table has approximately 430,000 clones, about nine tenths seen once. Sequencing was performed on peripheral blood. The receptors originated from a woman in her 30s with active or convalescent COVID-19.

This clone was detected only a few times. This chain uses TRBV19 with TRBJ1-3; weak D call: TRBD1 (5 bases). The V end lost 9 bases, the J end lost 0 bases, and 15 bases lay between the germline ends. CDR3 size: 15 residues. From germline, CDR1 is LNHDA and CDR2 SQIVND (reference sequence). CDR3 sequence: CASVKGISSGNTIYF. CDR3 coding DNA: TGTGCCAGCGTAAAGGGGATCAGCTCTGGAAACACCATATATTTT.

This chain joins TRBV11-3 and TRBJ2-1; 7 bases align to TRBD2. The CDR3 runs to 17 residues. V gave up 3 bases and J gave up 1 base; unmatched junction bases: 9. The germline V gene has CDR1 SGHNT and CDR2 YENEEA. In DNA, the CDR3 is TGTGCCAGCAGCTTCTCCTATGCGGGAGAGTCCTACAATGAGCAGTTCTTC. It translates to CASSFSYAGESYNEQFF.

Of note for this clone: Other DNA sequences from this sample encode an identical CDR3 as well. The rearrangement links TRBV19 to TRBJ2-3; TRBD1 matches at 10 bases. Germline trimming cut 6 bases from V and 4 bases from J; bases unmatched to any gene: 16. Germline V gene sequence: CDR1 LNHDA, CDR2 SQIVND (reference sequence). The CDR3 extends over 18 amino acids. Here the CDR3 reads CASSSRTGGAINADTQYF. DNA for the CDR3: TGTGCCAGTAGCAGTAGGACAGGGGGGGCCATTAACGCAGATACGCAGTATTTT.

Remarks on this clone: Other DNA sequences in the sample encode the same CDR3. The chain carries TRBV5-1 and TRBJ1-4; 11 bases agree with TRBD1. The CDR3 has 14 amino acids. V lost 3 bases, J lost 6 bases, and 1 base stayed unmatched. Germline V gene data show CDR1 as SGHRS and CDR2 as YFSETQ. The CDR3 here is CASSWGQGDEKLFF. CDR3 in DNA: TGCGCCAGCAGCTGGGGACAGGGGGATGAAAAACTGTTTTTT. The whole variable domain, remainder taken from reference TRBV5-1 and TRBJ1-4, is KAGVTQTPRYLIKTRGQQVTLSCSPISGHRSVSWYQQTPGQGLQFLFEYFSETQRNKGNFPGRFSGRQFSNSRSEMNVSTLELGDSALYLCASSWGQGDEKLFFGSGTQLSVL.

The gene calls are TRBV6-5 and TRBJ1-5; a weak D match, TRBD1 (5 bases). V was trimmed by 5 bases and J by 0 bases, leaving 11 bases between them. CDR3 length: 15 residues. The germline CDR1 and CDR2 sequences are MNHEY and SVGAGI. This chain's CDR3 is CASSLTVNSNQPQHF. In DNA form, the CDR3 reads TGTGCCAGCAGTCTGACAGTTAATAGCAATCAGCCCCAGCATTTT.

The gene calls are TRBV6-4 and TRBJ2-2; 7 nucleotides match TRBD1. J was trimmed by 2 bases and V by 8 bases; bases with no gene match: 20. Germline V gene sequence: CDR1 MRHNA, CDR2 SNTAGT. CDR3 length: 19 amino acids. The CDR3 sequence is CASVRTCFSGQHNTGELFF. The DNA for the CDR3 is TGTGCCAGCGTTCGTACGTGCTTCTCGGGACAGCATAACACCGGGGAGCTGTTTTTT.

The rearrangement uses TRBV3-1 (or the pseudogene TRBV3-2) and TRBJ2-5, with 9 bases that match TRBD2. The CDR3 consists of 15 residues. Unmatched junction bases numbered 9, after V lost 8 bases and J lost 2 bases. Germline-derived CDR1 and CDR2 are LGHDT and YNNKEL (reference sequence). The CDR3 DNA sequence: TGTGCCAGCGGTTCTGTAGCGGGGGTTCAAGAGACCCAGTACTTC. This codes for CASGSVAGVQETQYF.

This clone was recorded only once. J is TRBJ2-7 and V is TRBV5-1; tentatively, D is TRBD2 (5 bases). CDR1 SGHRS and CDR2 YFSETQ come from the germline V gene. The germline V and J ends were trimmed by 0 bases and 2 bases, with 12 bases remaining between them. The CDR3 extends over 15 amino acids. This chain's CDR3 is CASSLVTTATYEQYF. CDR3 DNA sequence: TGCGCCAGCAGCTTGGTGACTACCGCCACCTACGAGCAGTACTTC.

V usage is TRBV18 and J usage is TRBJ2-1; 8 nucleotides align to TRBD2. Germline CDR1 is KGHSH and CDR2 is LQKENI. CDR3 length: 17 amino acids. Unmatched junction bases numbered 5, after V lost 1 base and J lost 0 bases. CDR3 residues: CASSPRSGSSSYNEQFF. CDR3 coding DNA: TGTGCCAGCTCACCACGAAGCGGGAGCAGCTCCTACAATGAGCAGTTCTTC.

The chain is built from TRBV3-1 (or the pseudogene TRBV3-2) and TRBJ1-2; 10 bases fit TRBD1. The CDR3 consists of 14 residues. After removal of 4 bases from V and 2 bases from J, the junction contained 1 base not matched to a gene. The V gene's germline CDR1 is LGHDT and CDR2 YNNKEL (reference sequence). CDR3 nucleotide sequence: TGTGCCAGCAGCCCGACAGGGGGCAACTATGGCTACACCTTC. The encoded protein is CASSPTGGNYGYTF.

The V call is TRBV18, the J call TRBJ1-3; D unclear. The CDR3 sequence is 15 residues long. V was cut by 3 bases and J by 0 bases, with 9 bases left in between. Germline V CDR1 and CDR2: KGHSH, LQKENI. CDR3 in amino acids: CASSPPGLSGNTIYF. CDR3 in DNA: TGTGCCAGCTCACCGCCGGGTCTCTCTGGAAACACCATATATTTT. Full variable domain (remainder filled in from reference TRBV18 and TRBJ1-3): NAGVMQNPRHLVRRRGQEARLRCSPMKGHSHVYWYRQLPEEGLKFMVYLQKENIIDESGMPKERFSAEFPKEGPSILRIQQVVRGDSAAYFCASSPPGLSGNTIYFGEGSWLTVV.

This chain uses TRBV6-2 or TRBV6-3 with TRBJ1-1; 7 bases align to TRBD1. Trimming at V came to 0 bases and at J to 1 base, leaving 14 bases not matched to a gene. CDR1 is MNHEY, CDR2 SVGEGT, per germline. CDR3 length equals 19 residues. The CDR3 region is CASSYSPRGVWTSNTEAFF. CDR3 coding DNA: TGTGCCAGCAGTTACTCGCCCAGGGGGGTCTGGACCTCGAACACTGAAGCTTTCTTT.

The CDR3 DNA sequence: TGTGCCAGCAGCCCATACCAGCGGGAGTACCACGAGCAGTACTTC. Translation: CASSPYQREYHEQYF. The chain recombines TRBV3-1 (or the pseudogene TRBV3-2) with TRBJ2-7, with 8 bases that match TRBD2. The V segment lost 4 bases and the J segment 5 bases; nucleotides outside the gene matches: 10. Germline assignment: CDR1 LGHDT and CDR2 YNNKEL (reference sequence). The length of the CDR3 is 15 residues.

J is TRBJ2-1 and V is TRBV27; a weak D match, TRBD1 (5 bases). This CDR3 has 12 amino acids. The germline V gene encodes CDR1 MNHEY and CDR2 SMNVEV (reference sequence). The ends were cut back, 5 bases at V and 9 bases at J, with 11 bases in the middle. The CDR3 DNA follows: TGTGCCAGCAGTCCCCCAGGGATTGAGCAGTTCTTC. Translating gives CASSPPGIEQFF.

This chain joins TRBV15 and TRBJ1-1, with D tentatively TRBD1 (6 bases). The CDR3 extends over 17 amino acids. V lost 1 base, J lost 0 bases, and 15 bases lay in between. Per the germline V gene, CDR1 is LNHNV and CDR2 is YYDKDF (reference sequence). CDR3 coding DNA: TGTGCCACCAGCAGAGCTGTGACAGGTACTATGAACACTGAAGCTTTCTTT. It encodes CATSRAVTGTMNTEAFF.

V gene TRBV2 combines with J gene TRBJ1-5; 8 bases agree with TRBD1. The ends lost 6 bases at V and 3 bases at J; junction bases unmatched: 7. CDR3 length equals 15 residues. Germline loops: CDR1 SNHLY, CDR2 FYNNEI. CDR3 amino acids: CASSLGQGFNQPQHF. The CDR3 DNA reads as TGTGCCAGCAGCCTCGGACAGGGTTTCAATCAGCCCCAGCATTTT. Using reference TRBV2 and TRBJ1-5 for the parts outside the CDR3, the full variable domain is EPEVTQTPSHQVTQMGQEVILRCVPISNHLYFYWYRQILGQKVEFLVSFYNNEISEKSEIFDDQFSVERPDGSNFTLKIRSTKLEDSAMYFCASSLGQGFNQPQHFGDGTRLSIL.

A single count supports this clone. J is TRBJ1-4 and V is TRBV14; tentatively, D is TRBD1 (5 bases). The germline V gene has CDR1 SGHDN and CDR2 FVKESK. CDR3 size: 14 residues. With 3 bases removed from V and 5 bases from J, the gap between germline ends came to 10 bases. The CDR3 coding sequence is TGTGCCAGCAGCCAGGGCAGGGCAAATGAAAAACTGTTTTTT. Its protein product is CASSQGRANEKLFF.

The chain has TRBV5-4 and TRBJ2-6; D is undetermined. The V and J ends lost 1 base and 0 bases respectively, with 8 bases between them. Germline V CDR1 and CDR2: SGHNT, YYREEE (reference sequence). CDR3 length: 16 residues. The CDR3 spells CASSLTVLSGANVLTF. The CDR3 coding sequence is TGTGCCAGCAGCTTGACCGTACTCTCTGGGGCCAACGTCCTGACTTTC.

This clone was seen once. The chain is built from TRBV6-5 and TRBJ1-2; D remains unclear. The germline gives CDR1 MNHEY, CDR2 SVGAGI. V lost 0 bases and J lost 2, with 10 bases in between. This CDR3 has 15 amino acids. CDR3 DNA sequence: TGTGCCAGCAGTTACTCGTACAGCTCCAACTATGGCTACACCTTC. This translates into CASSYSYSSNYGYTF.

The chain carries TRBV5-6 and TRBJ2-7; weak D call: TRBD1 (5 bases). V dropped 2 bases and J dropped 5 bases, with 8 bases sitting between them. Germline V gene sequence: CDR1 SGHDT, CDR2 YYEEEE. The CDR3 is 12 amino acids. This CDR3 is CASSLVGDEQYF. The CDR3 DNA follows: TGTGCCAGCAGCTTAGTAGGGGACGAGCAGTACTTC.

The CDR3: CASSGGTRSNEKLFF. The DNA of the CDR3 is TGTGCCAGCAGTGGGGGGACAAGGAGTAATGAAAAACTGTTTTTT. The chain carries TRBV25-1 and TRBJ1-4, with D tentatively TRBD1 (6 bases). Trimming cost V 4 bases and J 4 bases, with 13 bases left between them. The germline V gene encodes CDR1 MGHDK and CDR2 SYGVNS. The length of the CDR3 is 15 residues.

DNA of the CDR3: TGTGCCAGCAGCCTTGGCAGGGTAGACGGCTACACCTTC. It yields the protein CASSLGRVDGYTF. The V gene is TRBV3-1 (or the pseudogene TRBV3-2), the J gene TRBJ1-2; perhaps TRBD1 as D (5 bases). CDR3 length: 13 residues. Germline CDR1 LGHDT, CDR2 YNNKEL (reference sequence). The V gene lost 4 bases and the J gene lost 8 bases, with 14 bases spanning the gap.

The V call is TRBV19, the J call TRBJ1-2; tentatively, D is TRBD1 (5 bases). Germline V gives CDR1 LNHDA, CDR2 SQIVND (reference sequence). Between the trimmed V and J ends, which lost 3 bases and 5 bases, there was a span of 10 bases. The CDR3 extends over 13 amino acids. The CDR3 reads CASSIGGEYGYTF. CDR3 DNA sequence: TGTGCCAGTAGTATTGGGGGGGAATATGGCTACACCTTC.